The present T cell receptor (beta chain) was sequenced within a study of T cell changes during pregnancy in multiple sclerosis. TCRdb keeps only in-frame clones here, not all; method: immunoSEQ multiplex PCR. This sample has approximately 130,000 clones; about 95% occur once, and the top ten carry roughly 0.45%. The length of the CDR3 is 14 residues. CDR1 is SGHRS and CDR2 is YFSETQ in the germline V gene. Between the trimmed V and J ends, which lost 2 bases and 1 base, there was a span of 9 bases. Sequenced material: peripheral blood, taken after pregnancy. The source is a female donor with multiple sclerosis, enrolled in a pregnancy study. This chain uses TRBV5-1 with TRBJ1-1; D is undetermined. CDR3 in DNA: TGCGCCAGCAGCTTAGGGAGTCAGAACACTGAAGCTTTCTTT. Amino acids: CASSLGSQNTEAFF.